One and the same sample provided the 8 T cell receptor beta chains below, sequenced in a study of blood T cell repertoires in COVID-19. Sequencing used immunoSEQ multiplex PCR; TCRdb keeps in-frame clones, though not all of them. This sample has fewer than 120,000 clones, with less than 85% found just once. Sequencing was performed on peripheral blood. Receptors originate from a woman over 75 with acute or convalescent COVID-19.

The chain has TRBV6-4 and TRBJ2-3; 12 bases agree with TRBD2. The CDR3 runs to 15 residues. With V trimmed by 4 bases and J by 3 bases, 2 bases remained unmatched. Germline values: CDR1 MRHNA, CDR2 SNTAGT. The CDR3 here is CASSVTSGRTDTQYF. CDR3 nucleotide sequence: TGTGCCAGCAGTGTGACTAGCGGGAGAACAGATACGCAGTATTTT.

The CDR3: CASRSGSSGYTF. In nucleotides, the CDR3 is TGTGCCAGCAGGTCAGGGTCTAGTGGCTACACCTTC. The genes are TRBV28 and TRBJ1-2; tentatively, D is TRBD1 (5 bases). This CDR3 spans 12 amino acids. CDR1 and CDR2 from the germline V gene are MDHEN and SYDVKM. Trimming pared 6 bases from V and 7 bases from J, leaving 12 bases between.

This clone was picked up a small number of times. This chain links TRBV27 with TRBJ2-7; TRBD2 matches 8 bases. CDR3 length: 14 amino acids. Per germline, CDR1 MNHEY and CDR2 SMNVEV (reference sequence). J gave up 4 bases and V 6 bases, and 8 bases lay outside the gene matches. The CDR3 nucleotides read TGTGCCAGCAGCCGTACGGGCGGGGGGTACGAGCAGTACTTC. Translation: CASSRTGGGYEQYF.

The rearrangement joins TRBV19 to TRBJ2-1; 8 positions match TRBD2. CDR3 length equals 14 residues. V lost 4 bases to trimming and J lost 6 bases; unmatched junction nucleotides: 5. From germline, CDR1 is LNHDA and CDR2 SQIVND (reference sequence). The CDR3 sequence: CASSTGTRGNEQFF. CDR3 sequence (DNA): TGTGCCAGTAGTACCGGGACTAGGGGCAATGAGCAGTTCTTC.

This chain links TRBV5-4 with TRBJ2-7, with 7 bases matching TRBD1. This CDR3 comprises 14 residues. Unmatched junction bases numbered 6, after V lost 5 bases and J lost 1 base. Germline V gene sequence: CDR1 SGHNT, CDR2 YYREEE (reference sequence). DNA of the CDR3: TGTGCCAGCAGTGCCCGGGACAGATCCTACGAGCAGTACTTC. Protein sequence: CASSARDRSYEQYF.

In DNA, the CDR3 is TGTGCCAGCAGCTTGGGTCGGCTAGCGGGGGGACAAGAGACCCAGTACTTC. Translating gives CASSLGRLAGGQETQYF. The V gene is TRBV5-4, the J gene TRBJ2-5, with TRBD2 matching over 11 bases. The germline V gene encodes CDR1 SGHNT and CDR2 YYREEE (reference sequence). The CDR3 is 17 amino acids. The V and J ends lost 0 bases and 2 bases, in that order; junction bases with no gene match: 6.

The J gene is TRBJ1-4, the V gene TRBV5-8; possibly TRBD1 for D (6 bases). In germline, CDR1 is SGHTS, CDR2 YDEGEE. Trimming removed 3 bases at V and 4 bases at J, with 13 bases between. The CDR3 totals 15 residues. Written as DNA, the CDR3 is TGTGCCAGCAGCTCGTCCCGGGACATTAATGAAAAACTGTTTTTT. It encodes CASSSSRDINEKLFF.

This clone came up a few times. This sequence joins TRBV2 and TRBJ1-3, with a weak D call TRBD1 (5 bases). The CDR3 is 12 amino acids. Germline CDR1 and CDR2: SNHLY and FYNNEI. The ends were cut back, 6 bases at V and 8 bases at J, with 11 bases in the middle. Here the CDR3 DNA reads TGTGCCAGCAGACAGGTGGCTTACACCATATATTTT. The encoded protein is CASRQVAYTIYF.